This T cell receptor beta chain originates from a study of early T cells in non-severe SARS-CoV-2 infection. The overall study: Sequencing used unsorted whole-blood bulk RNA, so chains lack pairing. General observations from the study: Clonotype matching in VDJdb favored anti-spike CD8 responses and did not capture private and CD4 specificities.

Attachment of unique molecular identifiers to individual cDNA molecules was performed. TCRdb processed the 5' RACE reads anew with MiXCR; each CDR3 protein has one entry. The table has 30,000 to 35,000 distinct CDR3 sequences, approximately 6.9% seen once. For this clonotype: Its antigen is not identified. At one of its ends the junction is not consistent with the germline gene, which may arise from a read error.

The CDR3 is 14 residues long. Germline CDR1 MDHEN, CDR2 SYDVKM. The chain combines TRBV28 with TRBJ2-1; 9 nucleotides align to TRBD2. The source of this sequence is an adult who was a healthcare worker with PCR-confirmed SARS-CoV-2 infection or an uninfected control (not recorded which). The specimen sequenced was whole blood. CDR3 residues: CACSPGLAYNEQFF. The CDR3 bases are TGTGCCTGCAGTCCGGGACTAGCTTACAATGAGCAGTTCTTC.